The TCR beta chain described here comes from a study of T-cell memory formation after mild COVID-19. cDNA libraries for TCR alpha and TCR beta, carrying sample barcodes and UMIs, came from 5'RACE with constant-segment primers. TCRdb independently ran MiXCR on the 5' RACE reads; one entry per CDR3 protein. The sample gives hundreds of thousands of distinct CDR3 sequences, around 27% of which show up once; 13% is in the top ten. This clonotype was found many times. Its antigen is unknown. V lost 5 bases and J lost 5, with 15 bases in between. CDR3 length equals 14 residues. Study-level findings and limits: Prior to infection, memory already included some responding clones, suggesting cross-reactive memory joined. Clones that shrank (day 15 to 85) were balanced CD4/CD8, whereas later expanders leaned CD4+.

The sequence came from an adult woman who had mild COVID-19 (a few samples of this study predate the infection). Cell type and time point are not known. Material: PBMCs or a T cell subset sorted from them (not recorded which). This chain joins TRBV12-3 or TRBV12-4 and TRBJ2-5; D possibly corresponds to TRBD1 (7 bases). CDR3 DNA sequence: TGTGCCAGCAGTAGCTCGACAGGGAGGGAGACCCAGTACTTC. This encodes CASSSSTGRETQYF.